A single sample gave rise to the 10 T cell receptor beta chains below, sequenced in a study of neurological immune-mediated disorders. MiXCR was run by TCRdb on the 5' RACE reads, yielding one entry per CDR3 protein. This table holds fewer than 50,000 distinct CDR3 sequences, about 13% found once. Time point denoted: longitudinal time-point 3. The sequenced material came from PBMCs. These receptors all come from a male donor with HTLV-1-associated myelopathy (HAM/TSP).

This clonotype was seen many times. The V and J genes are TRBV27 and TRBJ2-1; TRBD2 agrees at 12 bases. The CDR3 totals 17 residues. The V segment lost 6 bases and the J segment 2 bases; nucleotides outside the gene matches: 8. Germline V gene sequence: CDR1 MNHEY, CDR2 SMNVEV (reference sequence). DNA of the CDR3: TGTGCCAGCAGCTTACTAGCGGGGGGCTCCCCCTACAATGAGCAGTTCTTC. Protein product: CASSLLAGGSPYNEQFF.

Remarks on this clonotype: This may stem from a read error, because a much larger clone lies one nucleotide away. The rearrangement uses TRBV20-1 and TRBJ1-5, with D perhaps TRBD1 (5 bases). This CDR3 has 12 amino acids. The germline CDR1 and CDR2 sequences are DFQATT and SNEGSKA (reference sequence). Here the CDR3 DNA reads TGCAGTGCTAGCAGCGGGGCTCAGTCCCAGCATTTT. Residues: CSASSGAQSQHF.

At least ten counts were recorded for this clonotype. V usage is TRBV20-1 and J usage is TRBJ1-5; 9 nucleotides align to TRBD1. Germline CDR1 and CDR2: DFQATT and SNEGSKA (reference sequence). This CDR3 region has 13 residues. V dropped 5 bases and J dropped 3; count of bases not matched to a gene: 2. The CDR3 loop reads CSAGQGSNQPQHF. DNA for the CDR3: TGCAGTGCTGGACAGGGGTCCAATCAGCCCCAGCATTTT.

The table lists this clonotype with many counts. The chain joins TRBV7-2 to TRBJ2-7; 7 bases align to TRBD1. CDR3 size: 13 residues. The germline V gene encodes CDR1 SGHTA and CDR2 FQGNSA. Trimming removed 7 bases from V and 4 bases from J; junction bases left unmatched: 7. CDR3 sequence: CASTRTGRYEQYF. The CDR3 nucleotides read TGTGCCAGCACCCGGACAGGTCGGTACGAGCAGTACTTC.

This clonotype has a count of ten or more. This sequence joins TRBV7-2 and TRBJ2-2, with unresolved D. Per the germline V gene, CDR1 is SGHTA and CDR2 is FQGNSA. This CDR3 is built from 14 residues. Between the trimmed V and J ends, which lost 0 bases and 8 bases, there was a span of 10 bases. DNA of the CDR3: TGTGCCAGCAGCTTAGCGAATGTAGGGGGGGAGCTGTTTTTT. Its protein is CASSLANVGGELFF.

This clonotype has a count of ten or more. This sequence joins TRBV5-1 and TRBJ1-2; 7 nucleotides line up with TRBD1. The CDR3 extends over 13 amino acids. Trimming removed 0 bases from V and 4 bases from J; junction bases left unmatched: 0. CDR1 SGHRS and CDR2 YFSETQ come from the germline V gene. CDR3 sequence (DNA): TGCGCCAGCAGCTTGGAGGGGGCCTATGGCTACACCTTC. Translated: CASSLEGAYGYTF.

This clonotype was counted ten times or more. CDR3 sequence (DNA): TGTGCCAGCAGTTTAGGCCCCAATCAGCCCCAGCATTTT. This encodes CASSLGPNQPQHF. The chain couples TRBV6-4 to TRBJ1-5, with D uncertain. V lost 5 bases to trimming and J lost 3 bases, with 8 bases between them. The germline CDR1 and CDR2 sequences are MRHNA and SNTAGT. This CDR3 region has 13 residues.

This clonotype was found many times. This rearrangement joins TRBV6-5 to TRBJ1-5; the match to TRBD1 covers 8 bases. This CDR3 is built from 15 residues. V lost 0 bases to trimming and J lost 6 bases; unmatched junction nucleotides: 4. Per germline, CDR1 MNHEY and CDR2 SVGAGI. The CDR3 sequence: CASSYSTGVGQPQHF. CDR3 DNA: TGTGCCAGCAGTTACTCGACAGGGGTGGGTCAGCCCCAGCATTTT.

This clonotype was counted at least ten times. V is TRBV5-1 and J is TRBJ2-5; no firm D call. The CDR3 has 14 amino acids. The V gene's germline CDR1 is SGHRS and CDR2 YFSETQ. Trimming pared 2 bases from V and 4 bases from J, leaving 12 bases between. The CDR3 nucleotides read TGCGCCAGCAGCTTTACCGACCCGGGAGAGACCCAGTACTTC. The encoded protein is CASSFTDPGETQYF. The variable domain in full, with the rest retrieved from reference TRBV5-1 and TRBJ2-5, is KAGVTQTPRYLIKTRGQQVTLSCSPISGHRSVSWYQQTPGQGLQFLFEYFSETQRNKGNFPGRFSGRQFSNSRSEMNVSTLELGDSALYLCASSFTDPGETQYFGPGTRLLVL.

This clonotype was observed at least ten times. V gene TRBV7-2 combines with J gene TRBJ2-5, with TRBD2 identical over 7 bases. Per the germline V gene, CDR1 is SGHTA and CDR2 is FQGNSA. V trimming: 1 base; J trimming: 4 bases; junction bases outside the gene matches: 12. CDR3 size: 17 residues. The CDR3 DNA reads as TGTGCCAGCAGCTTAGTATCACCGGGACTATCTGGAGAGACCCAGTACTTC. It yields the protein CASSLVSPGLSGETQYF.